This is a list of T cell receptor beta chains from one sample in a study of blood T cell repertoires in COVID-19. This table comes from immunoSEQ multiplex PCR, and its TCRdb copy is limited to in-frame clones, with some not included. Of 150,000 to 200,000 clones listed, around 73% were seen once; the top ten hold approximately 15%. The sample consisted of PBMCs or T cells enriched from blood (not recorded which). The receptors here all came from a woman between 45 and 65 years old who had recovered from COVID-19. Each CDR3 is given with its conserved first and last residue. The order of the fields is J gene, clone size, V gene, D gene, CDR3 protein. The D gene is left open where the match is weak. The size entry is marked missing in some rows and otherwise reads once, few, many or a size class.

J: TRBJ2-2; size: .; V: TRBV28; D: .; CDR3: CASSLSPGQAGGELFF
J: TRBJ1-3; size: .; V: TRBV5-1; D: .; CDR3: CASSLQGTGNTIYF
J: TRBJ2-7; size: .; V: TRBV5-1; D: .; CDR3: CASSLVGGYTYEQYF
J: TRBJ2-3; size: .; V: TRBV5-1; D: .; CDR3: CASSYAGTDTQYF
J: TRBJ2-7; size: .; V: TRBV7-9; D: TRBD2; CDR3: CASSSVLAGGSGSYEQYF
J: TRBJ1-2; size: .; V: TRBV5-4; D: .; CDR3: CASSLAGGNGYTF
J: TRBJ2-7; size: .; V: TRBV14; D: .; CDR3: CASSPRGRSYEQYF
J: TRBJ2-1; size: .; V: TRBV11-2; D: TRBD2; CDR3: CASSQESSGYNEQFF
J: TRBJ1-3; size: .; V: TRBV7-2; D: .; CDR3: CASSFTTGFSGNTIYF
J: TRBJ2-3; size: .; V: TRBV9; D: .; CDR3: CASSVGLVRSGTYTQYF
J: TRBJ1-4; size: .; V: TRBV2; D: .; CDR3: CASKGDTYVVNEKLFF
J: TRBJ2-7; size: few; V: TRBV24-1; D: .; CDR3: CATSDWGTEGEQYF
J: TRBJ1-4; size: .; V: TRBV6-5; D: TRBD1; CDR3: CASSSPGQRREKLFF
J: TRBJ2-3; size: .; V: TRBV29-1; D: .; CDR3: CSVERAGITDTQYF
J: TRBJ1-2; size: .; V: TRBV14; D: TRBD1; CDR3: CASSGQGAGYGYTF
J: TRBJ2-7; size: few; V: TRBV27; D: .; CDR3: CASRGAGPYEQYF
J: TRBJ2-3; size: once; V: TRBV28; D: .; CDR3: CASSPGQSTDTQYF
J: TRBJ2-4; size: .; V: TRBV12-3/TRBV12-4; D: .; CDR3: CASSPGKNIQYF
J: TRBJ1-1; size: .; V: TRBV6-1; D: .; CDR3: CASSESGRGAAFF
J: TRBJ1-2; size: .; V: TRBV3-1/TRBV3-2; D: .; CDR3: CASSQVAGLGYTF
J: TRBJ1-5; size: few; V: TRBV27; D: .; CDR3: CASSSGRAGGYSNQPQHF
J: TRBJ2-6; size: .; V: TRBV11-1; D: .; CDR3: CASSPGSGANVLTF
J: TRBJ2-3; size: .; V: TRBV3-1/TRBV3-2; D: TRBD2; CDR3: CASTRTSGRPGDTQYF
J: TRBJ1-2; size: few; V: TRBV28; D: TRBD1; CDR3: CASSTPGTGYGYTF
J: TRBJ2-3; size: .; V: TRBV5-1; D: .; CDR3: CASSLDHYTDTQYF
J: TRBJ1-4; size: .; V: TRBV18; D: TRBD1; CDR3: CASSPEQGAGEKLFF
J: TRBJ2-7; size: .; V: TRBV6-2/TRBV6-3; D: TRBD1; CDR3: CASSPAPPGQGTYEQYF
J: TRBJ1-2; size: .; V: TRBV29-1; D: .; CDR3: CSVGDRSSYGYTF
J: TRBJ2-1; size: .; V: TRBV25-1; D: TRBD2; CDR3: CASSEYWGGWPGQFF
J: TRBJ1-1; size: .; V: TRBV6-4; D: .; CDR3: CASSVDTNTEAFF
J: TRBJ2-7; size: .; V: TRBV20-1; D: TRBD2; CDR3: CSASRREFPYEQYF
J: TRBJ1-3; size: few; V: TRBV7-6; D: .; CDR3: CASSLADRVTTSGNTIYF
J: TRBJ2-1; size: once; V: TRBV28; D: .; CDR3: CASSSPGGSFSNEQFF
J: TRBJ2-1; size: .; V: TRBV27; D: TRBD2; CDR3: CASSLIRGTSGYYNEQFF